Listed below are T cell receptor beta chains from one sample, sequenced in a study of cytomegalovirus exposure and HLA in healthy donors. TCRdb's copy holds only in-frame clones and misses some; the assay was immunoSEQ multiplex PCR. The table includes under 200,000 clones, about 79% detected once. The sample comprised PBMCs. The source is a woman between 50 and 59 years old in good health and CMV-seronegative. Each CDR3 is given with its conserved first and last residue. D genes are given only for firm matches. Clone sizes are given selectively: once, few, many, or a class where the clone is expanded.

d_call	v_call	clone_size	j_call	cdr3_nt	cdr3_aa
TRBD2	TRBV11-2	NA	TRBJ2-1	TGTGCCAGCAGCTTAGTGGGAGCGGGAGGTCGCAATGAGCAGTTCTTC	CASSLVGAGGRNEQFF
TRBD2	TRBV5-1	NA	TRBJ2-1	TGCGCCAGCAGCTTTCGACCGACTAGCGGGAAATTGGGCTCCTACAATGAGCAGTTCTTC	CASSFRPTSGKLGSYNEQFF
TRBD1	TRBV5-1	few	TRBJ1-1	TGCGCCAGCAGCAGAATAGGACAGGTGAACACTGAAGCTTTCTTT	CASSRIGQVNTEAFF
NA	TRBV7-9	NA	TRBJ2-1	TGTGCCAGCAGCGACGGGGGACACAATGAGCAGTTCTTC	CASSDGGHNEQFF
NA	TRBV6-5	few	TRBJ1-5	TGTGCCAGCAGTGACAGGAGCAATCAGCCCCAGCATTTT	CASSDRSNQPQHF
NA	TRBV7-9	NA	TRBJ2-2	TGTTCCAGCAGCTTAGGGCAGGCCGGGGAGCTGTTTTTT	CSSSLGQAGELFF
NA	TRBV6-1	NA	TRBJ2-7	TGTGCCAGCAGTGAAAAGGGGGTCGAGCAGTACTTC	CASSEKGVEQYF
TRBD1	TRBV5-1	NA	TRBJ1-6	TGCGCCAGCAGCTCAACCGGGACAGAAAATTCACCCCTCCACTTT	CASSSTGTENSPLHF
NA	TRBV7-2	NA	TRBJ2-7	TGTGCCAGCAGCTTAGCCTACCACCGCGAGCAGTACTTC	CASSLAYHREQYF
NA	TRBV6-1	NA	TRBJ2-2	TGTGCCAGCAGCGGCAGGACAGTGGGTGTGGAGCTGTTTTTT	CASSGRTVGVELFF
NA	TRBV19	NA	TRBJ2-1	TGTGCCAGTAGTCGGGTACGGAATGAGCAGTTCTTC	CASSRVRNEQFF
TRBD2	TRBV27	NA	TRBJ2-1	TGTGCCAGCAGCCGACTAGCGGGGGGGTTAGGAAACAATGAGCAGTTCTTC	CASSRLAGGLGNNEQFF
TRBD1	TRBV5-6	NA	TRBJ2-2	TGTGCCAGCAGCCGGCCAGTCTTCGACAGGGGGTCCGGCGGGGAGCTGTTTTTT	CASSRPVFDRGSGGELFF
NA	TRBV5-1	NA	TRBJ2-7	TGCGCCAGCAGCTCCACCCAGGCCCGGGGAGAGCAGTACTTC	CASSSTQARGEQYF
NA	TRBV27	NA	TRBJ1-1	TGTGCCAGCAGTTTATTAGGTGGGCCTGAAGCTTTCTTT	CASSLLGGPEAFF
TRBD1	TRBV7-9	NA	TRBJ2-5	TGTTCCAGCAGCTTGGCCGCTCATCGGGACAGCCAAGAGACCCAGTACTTC	CSSSLAAHRDSQETQYF
NA	TRBV7-2	NA	TRBJ2-4	TGTGCCAGCAGCTGGGGTTTTCAGGGTGGCATTCAGTACTTC	CASSWGFQGGIQYF
TRBD1	TRBV29-1	NA	TRBJ1-2	TGCAGCGTGGGGGACAGACAAAATGGGTATGGCTACACCTTC	CSVGDRQNGYGYTF
NA	TRBV21-1	NA	TRBJ1-5	TGTGCCAGCAGCAAATGGGACAGGGGGGCCAATCAGCCCCAGCATTTT	CASSKWDRGANQPQHF
NA	TRBV7-2	few	TRBJ2-7	TGTGCCAGCAGCTTAGCAACCCCTCGGGAGCAGTACTTC	CASSLATPREQYF
NA	TRBV7-2	NA	TRBJ2-4	TGTGCCAGCAGCTTAAGTGAGGCCGTTGCCATTCAGTACTTC	CASSLSEAVAIQYF
TRBD1	TRBV28	once	TRBJ2-5	TGTGCCAGCAGTGAGGGACAGGGGACCCAAGAGACCCAGTACTTC	CASSEGQGTQETQYF
TRBD1	TRBV7-2	few	TRBJ1-4	TGTGCCAGCAGCCCAGGGACAGGGAGTAATGAAAAACTGTTTTTT	CASSPGTGSNEKLFF
NA	TRBV4-3	NA	TRBJ2-6	TGCGCCAGCAGCCTCGCGGCCACGGGGGCTGGGGCCAACGTCCTGACTTTC	CASSLAATGAGANVLTF
TRBD1	TRBV5-1	NA	TRBJ2-7	TGCGCCAGCAGCTCTATAAGGGACAGGTCCTCCGAGCAGTACTTC	CASSSIRDRSSEQYF
TRBD1	TRBV6-1	NA	TRBJ1-1	TGTGCCAGCAGCATACAGGGGCCGTACACTGAAGCTTTCTTT	CASSIQGPYTEAFF
NA	TRBV27	NA	TRBJ2-7	TGTGCCAGCCATTACAGGGGGGGCGGCGGACAGTACTTC	CASHYRGGGGQYF
TRBD1	TRBV30	NA	TRBJ1-5	TGTGCCTGGAGTGTATACAGGGGGGAATATAGCAATCAGCCCCAGCATTTT	CAWSVYRGEYSNQPQHF
TRBD2	TRBV11-3	once	TRBJ2-3	TGTGCCAGCAGCTCCACCGGCGGGGGAATCGCAGATACGCAGTATTTT	CASSSTGGGIADTQYF
TRBD1	TRBV11-2	NA	TRBJ2-7	TGTGCCAGCAGCTCCGCCTCAGGGGGCGCACCCTACGAGCAGTACTTC	CASSSASGGAPYEQYF
NA	TRBV7-9	NA	TRBJ1-3	TGTGCCAGCAGCTTAGTTAGCTCTGGAAACACCATATATTTT	CASSLVSSGNTIYF
NA	TRBV27	NA	TRBJ1-5	TGTGCCAGCGGCCCTTTACAGGGACAGCCCCAGCATTTT	CASGPLQGQPQHF
NA	TRBV30	NA	TRBJ2-2	TGTGCCTGGAGTGGGGGGCAGGGGAGCACCGGGGAGCTGTTTTTT	CAWSGGQGSTGELFF
NA	TRBV28	NA	TRBJ1-2	TGTGCCAGCAGCCAACAGGGAAATTATGGCTACACCTTC	CASSQQGNYGYTF
NA	TRBV7-2	NA	TRBJ2-6	TGTGCCAGCAGCTACGGGTCGGGGACACCCTCTGGGGCCAACGTCCTGACTTTC	CASSYGSGTPSGANVLTF